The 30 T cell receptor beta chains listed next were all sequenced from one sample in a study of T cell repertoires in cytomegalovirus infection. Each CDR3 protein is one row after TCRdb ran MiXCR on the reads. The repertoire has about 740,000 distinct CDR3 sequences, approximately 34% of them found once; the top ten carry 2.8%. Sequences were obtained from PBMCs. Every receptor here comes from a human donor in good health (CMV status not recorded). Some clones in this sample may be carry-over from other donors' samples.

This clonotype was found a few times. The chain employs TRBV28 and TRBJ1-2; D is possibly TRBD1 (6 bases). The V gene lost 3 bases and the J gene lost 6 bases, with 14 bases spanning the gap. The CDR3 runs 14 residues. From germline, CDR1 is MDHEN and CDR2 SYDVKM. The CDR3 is CASSFVGGANGYTF. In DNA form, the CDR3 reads TGTGCCAGCAGTTTCGTTGGGGGGGCAAATGGCTACACCTTC.

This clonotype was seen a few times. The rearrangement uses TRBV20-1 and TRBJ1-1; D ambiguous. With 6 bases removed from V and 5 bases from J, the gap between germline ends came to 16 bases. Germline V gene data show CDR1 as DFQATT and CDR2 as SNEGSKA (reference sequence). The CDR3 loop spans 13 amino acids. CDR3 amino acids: CSARRALGTEAFF. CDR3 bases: TGCAGTGCGCGTCGGGCTCTGGGAACTGAAGCTTTCTTT.

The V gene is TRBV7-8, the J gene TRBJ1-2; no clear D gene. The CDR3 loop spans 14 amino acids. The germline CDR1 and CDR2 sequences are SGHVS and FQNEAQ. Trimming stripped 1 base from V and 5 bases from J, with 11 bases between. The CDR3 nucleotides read TGTGCCAGCAGCTTAGACACGAGAGGGTATGGCTACACCTTC. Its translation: CASSLDTRGYGYTF.

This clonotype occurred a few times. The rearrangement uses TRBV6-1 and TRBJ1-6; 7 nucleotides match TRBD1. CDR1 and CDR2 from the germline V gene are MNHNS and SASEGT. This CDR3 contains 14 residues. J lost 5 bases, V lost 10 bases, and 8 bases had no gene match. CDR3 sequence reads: CATLQGVHNSPLHF. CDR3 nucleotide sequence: TGTGCCACCCTCCAGGGGGTCCATAATTCACCCCTCCACTTT.

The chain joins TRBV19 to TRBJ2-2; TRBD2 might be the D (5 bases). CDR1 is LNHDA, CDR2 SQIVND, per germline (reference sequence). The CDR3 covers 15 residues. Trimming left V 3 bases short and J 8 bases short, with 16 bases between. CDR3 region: CASSMEALVSGELFF. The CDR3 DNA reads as TGTGCCAGTAGTATGGAGGCGCTAGTCAGTGGGGAGCTGTTTTTT. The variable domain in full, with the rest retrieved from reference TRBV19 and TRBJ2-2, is DGGITQSPKYLFRKEGQNVTLSCEQNLNHDAMYWYRQDPGQGLRLIYYSQIVNDFQKGDIAEGYSVSREKKESFPLTVTSAQKNPTAFYLCASSMEALVSGELFFGEGSRLTVL.

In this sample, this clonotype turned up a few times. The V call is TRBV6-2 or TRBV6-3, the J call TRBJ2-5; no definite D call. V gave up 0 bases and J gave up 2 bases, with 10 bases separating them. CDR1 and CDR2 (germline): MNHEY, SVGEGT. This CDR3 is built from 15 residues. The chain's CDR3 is CASSYSRRLQETQYF. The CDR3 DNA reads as TGTGCCAGCAGTTACTCTCGTCGCCTGCAAGAGACCCAGTACTTC.

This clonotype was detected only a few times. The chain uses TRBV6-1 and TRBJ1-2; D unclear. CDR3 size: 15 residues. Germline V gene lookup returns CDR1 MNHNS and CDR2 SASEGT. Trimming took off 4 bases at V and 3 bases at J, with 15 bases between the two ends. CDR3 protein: CASSATTDNYYGYTF. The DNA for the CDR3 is TGTGCCAGCAGTGCCACGACGGATAACTACTATGGCTACACCTTC.

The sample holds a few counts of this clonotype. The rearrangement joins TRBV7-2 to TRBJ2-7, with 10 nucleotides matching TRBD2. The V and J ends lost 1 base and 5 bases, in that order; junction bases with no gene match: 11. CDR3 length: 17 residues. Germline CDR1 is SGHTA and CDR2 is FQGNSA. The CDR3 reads CASSLGRSGGWVDEQYF. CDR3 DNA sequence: TGTGCCAGCAGCTTAGGTCGTAGCGGGGGGTGGGTCGACGAGCAGTACTTC.

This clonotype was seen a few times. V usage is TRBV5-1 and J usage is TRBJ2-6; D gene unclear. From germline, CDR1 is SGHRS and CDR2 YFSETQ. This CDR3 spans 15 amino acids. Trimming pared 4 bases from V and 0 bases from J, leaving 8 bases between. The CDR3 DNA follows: TGCGCCAGCAGCCAACAGAGCTCTGGGGCCAACGTCCTGACTTTC. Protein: CASSQQSSGANVLTF.

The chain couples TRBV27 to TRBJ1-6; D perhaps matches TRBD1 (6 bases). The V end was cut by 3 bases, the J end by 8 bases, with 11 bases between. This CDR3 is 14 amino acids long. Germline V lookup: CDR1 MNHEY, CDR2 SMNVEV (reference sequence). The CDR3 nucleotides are TGTGCCAGCAGTTTCCAGGGGTCGGATTCACCCCTCCACTTT. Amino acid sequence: CASSFQGSDSPLHF.

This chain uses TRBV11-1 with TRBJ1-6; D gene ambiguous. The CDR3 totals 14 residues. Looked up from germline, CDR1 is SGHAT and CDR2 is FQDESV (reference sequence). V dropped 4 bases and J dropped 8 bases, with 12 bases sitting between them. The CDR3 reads CASSYRRLDSPLHF. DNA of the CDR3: TGTGCCAGCAGCTACCGTAGATTGGATTCACCCCTCCACTTT.

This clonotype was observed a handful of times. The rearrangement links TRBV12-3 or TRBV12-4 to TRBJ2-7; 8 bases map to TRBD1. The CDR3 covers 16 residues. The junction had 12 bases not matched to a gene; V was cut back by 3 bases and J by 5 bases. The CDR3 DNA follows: TGTGCCAGCAGTTTTGAAGCTCGGACAGGGATCGACGAGCAGTACTTC. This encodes CASSFEARTGIDEQYF.

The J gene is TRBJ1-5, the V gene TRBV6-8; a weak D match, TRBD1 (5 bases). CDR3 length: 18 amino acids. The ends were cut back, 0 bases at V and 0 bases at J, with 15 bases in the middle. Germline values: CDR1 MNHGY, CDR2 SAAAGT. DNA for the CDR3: TGTGCCAGCAGTTACTCCAGGCCGGGGGGTTATAGCAATCAGCCCCAGCATTTT. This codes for CASSYSRPGGYSNQPQHF.

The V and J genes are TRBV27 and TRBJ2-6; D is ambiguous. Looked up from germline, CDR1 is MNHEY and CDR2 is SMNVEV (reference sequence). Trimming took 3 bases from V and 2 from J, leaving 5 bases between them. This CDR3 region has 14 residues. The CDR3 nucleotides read TGTGCCAGCAGTTTCGCGACTGGGGCCAACGTCCTGACTTTC. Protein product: CASSFATGANVLTF.

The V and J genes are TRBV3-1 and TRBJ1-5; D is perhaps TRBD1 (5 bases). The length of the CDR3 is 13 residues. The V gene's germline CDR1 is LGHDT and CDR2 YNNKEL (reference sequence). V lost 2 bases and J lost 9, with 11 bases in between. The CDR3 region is CASSQTEGPPQHF. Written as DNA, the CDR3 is TGTGCCAGCAGCCAAACCGAGGGGCCGCCCCAGCATTTT.

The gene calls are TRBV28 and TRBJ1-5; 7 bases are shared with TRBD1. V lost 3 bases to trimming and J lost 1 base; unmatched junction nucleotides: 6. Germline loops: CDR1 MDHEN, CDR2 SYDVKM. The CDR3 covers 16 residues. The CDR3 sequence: CASSFEGGRSNQPQHF. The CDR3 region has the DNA TGTGCCAGCAGTTTTGAAGGGGGCAGGAGCAATCAGCCCCAGCATTTT.

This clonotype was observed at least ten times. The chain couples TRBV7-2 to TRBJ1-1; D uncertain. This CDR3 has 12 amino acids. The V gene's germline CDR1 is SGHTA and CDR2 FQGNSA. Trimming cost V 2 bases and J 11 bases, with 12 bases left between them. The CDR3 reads CASSLWRGAAFF. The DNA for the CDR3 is TGTGCCAGCAGCTTATGGCGGGGTGCTGCTTTCTTT.

The CDR3 DNA follows: TGTGCTAGTGGTCGACAGGGTTACAATGAGCAGTTCTTC. Translated, it gives CASGRQGYNEQFF. The chain uses TRBV12-5 and TRBJ2-1, with 7 bases that match TRBD1. The J segment lost 4 bases and the V segment lost 5 bases, leaving 2 bases of the junction unmatched. The CDR3 runs 13 residues. The germline V gene has CDR1 LGHNT and CDR2 FRNRAP. The whole variable domain, remainder taken from reference TRBV12-5 and TRBJ2-1, is DARVTQTPRHKVTEMGQEVTMRCQPILGHNTVFWYRQTMMQGLELLAYFRNRAPLDDSGMPKDRFSAEMPDATLATLKIQPSEPRDSAVYFCASGRQGYNEQFFGPGTRLTVL.

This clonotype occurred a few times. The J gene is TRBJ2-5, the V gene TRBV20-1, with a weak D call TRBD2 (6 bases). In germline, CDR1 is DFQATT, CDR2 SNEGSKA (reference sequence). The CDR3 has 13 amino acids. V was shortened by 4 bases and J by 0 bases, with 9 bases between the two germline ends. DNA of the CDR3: TGCAGTGCTACCCTAGCGAACCAAGAGACCCAGTACTTC. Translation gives CSATLANQETQYF.

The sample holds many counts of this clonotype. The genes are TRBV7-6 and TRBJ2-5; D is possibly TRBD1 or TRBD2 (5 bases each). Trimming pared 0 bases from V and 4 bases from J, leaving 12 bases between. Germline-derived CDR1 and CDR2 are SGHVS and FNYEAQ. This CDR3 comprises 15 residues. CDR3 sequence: CASSLAGTSGETQYF. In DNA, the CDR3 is TGTGCCAGCAGCTTAGCCGGGACGAGTGGAGAGACCCAGTACTTC.

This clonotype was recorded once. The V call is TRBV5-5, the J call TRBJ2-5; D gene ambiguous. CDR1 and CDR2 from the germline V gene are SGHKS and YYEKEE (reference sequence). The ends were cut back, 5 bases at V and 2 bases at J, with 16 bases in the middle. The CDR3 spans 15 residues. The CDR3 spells CASRGLGKLQETQYF. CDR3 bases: TGTGCCAGCAGGGGGTTGGGGAAACTACAAGAGACCCAGTACTTC.

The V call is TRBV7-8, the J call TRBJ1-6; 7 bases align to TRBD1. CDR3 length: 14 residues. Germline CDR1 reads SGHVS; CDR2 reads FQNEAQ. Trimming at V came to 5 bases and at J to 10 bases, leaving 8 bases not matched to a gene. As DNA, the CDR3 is TGTGCCAGCAGCCAGGGGGGACTCGGGTCACCCCTCCACTTT. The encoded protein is CASSQGGLGSPLHF.

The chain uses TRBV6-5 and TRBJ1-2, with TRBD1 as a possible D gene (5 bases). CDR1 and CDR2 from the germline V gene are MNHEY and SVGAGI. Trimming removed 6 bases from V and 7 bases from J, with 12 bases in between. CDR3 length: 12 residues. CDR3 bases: TGTGCCAGCAGGCCCGGGACTGGTGGCTACACCTTC. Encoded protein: CASRPGTGGYTF.

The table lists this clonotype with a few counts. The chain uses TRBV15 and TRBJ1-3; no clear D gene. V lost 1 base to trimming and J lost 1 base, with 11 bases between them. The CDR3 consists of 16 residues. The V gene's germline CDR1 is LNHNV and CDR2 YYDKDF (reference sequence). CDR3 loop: CATSRVLLGSGNTIYF. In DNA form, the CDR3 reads TGTGCCACCAGCAGAGTGCTATTAGGTTCTGGAAACACCATATATTTT.

This CDR3 is CASSELAGTGHGYTF. CDR3 DNA sequence: TGTGCCAGCAGTGAGCTGGCCGGGACAGGCCATGGCTACACCTTC. The chain carries TRBV28 and TRBJ1-2, with 8 bases aligning to TRBD1. The length of the CDR3 is 15 residues. CDR1 is MDHEN, CDR2 SYDVKM, per germline. Germline trimming cut 5 bases from V and 6 bases from J; bases unmatched to any gene: 11.

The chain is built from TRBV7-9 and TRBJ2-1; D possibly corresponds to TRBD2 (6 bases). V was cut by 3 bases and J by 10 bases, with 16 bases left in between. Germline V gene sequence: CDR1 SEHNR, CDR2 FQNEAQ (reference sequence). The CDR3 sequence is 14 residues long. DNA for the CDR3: TGTGCCAGCAGCTTTCGAACCGGGAGAGCCGAGCAGTTCTTC. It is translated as CASSFRTGRAEQFF.

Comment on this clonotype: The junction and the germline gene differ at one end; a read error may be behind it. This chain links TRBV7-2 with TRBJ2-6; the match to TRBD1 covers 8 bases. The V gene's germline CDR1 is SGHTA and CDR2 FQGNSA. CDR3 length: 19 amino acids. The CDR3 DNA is TGTGCCAGCAGCTTAGACTCGGGACAGGTTTTCTCTGGGGCCAACGGCCTGACTTTC. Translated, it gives CASSLDSGQVFSGANGLTF.

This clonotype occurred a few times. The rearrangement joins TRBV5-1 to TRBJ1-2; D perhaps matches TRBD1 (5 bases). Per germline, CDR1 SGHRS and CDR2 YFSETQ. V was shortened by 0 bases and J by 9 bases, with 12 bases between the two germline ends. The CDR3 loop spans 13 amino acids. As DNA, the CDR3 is TGCGCCAGCAGCTTGGGAGACAGTACTAGCTACACCTTC. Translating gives CASSLGDSTSYTF. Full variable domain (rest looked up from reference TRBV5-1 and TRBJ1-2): KAGVTQTPRYLIKTRGQQVTLSCSPISGHRSVSWYQQTPGQGLQFLFEYFSETQRNKGNFPGRFSGRQFSNSRSEMNVSTLELGDSALYLCASSLGDSTSYTFGSGTRLTVV.

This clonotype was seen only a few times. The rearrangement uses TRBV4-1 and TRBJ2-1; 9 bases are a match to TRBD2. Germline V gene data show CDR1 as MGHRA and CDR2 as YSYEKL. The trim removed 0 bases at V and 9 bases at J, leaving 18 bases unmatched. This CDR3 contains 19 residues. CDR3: CASSQENFGGRARYGEQFF. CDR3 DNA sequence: TGCGCCAGCAGCCAAGAAAATTTCGGCGGGAGGGCCCGTTACGGTGAGCAGTTCTTC.

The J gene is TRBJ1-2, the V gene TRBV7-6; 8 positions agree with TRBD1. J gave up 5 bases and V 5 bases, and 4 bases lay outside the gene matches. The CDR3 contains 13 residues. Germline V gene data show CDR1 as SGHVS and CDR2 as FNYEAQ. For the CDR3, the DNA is TGTGCCAGCAGCATCGACAGGGGTTATGGCTACACCTTC. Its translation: CASSIDRGYGYTF.